The entry that follows covers one T cell receptor (beta chain) sequence. This sample was included in a study of T cell clones after liver transplantation. V lost 1 base to trimming and J lost 0 bases, with 14 bases between them. This CDR3 spans 17 amino acids. Per the germline V gene, CDR1 is SGHDT and CDR2 is YYEEEE. Clones were sequenced by immunoSEQ multiplex PCR, and TCRdb holds only the in-frame ones, with some missing. The profile shows tens of thousands of clones, nearly 85% of them singletons. The sequence was obtained from a human patient who received a liver transplant. Some T cells may be transferred from the graft donor. The V call is TRBV5-6, the J call TRBJ2-1, with D maybe TRBD2 (6 bases). The material sequenced was CD4+ T cells from blood, taken just over 45 months after liver transplant. CDR3 DNA: TGTGCCAGCAGCTTGAGTGCGTACGGGAGCTCCTACAATGAGCAGTTCTTC. It is translated as CASSLSAYGSSYNEQFF.